These 13 T cell receptor beta chains came from one sample sequenced in a study of T-cell memory formation after mild COVID-19. MiXCR, applied by TCRdb to the 5' RACE reads, yields one record per CDR3 protein. This table holds around 430,000 distinct CDR3 sequences, 16% found once. Input material: PBMCs or a T cell subset sorted from them (not recorded which). Every receptor here comes from a man aged 18 to 30 who had mild COVID-19 (a few samples of this study predate the infection). Cell type and time point are not known.

This clonotype was observed at least ten times. The rearrangement joins TRBV4-3 to TRBJ2-3; 9 nucleotides match TRBD2. Trimming at V came to 1 base and at J to 2 bases, leaving 4 bases not matched to a gene. This CDR3 region has 16 residues. Germline CDR1 is LGHNA and CDR2 is YSLEER. The DNA of the CDR3 is TGCGCCAGCAGCCAAGCCGCTAGCGGGGCCACAGATACGCAGTATTTT. The encoded protein is CASSQAASGATDTQYF.

This clonotype was seen only a few times. The chain couples TRBV7-6 to TRBJ2-7; D is unresolved. The CDR3 sequence is 13 residues long. Germline V lookup: CDR1 SGHVS, CDR2 FNYEAQ. V was trimmed by 5 bases and J by 1 base, leaving 9 bases between them. CDR3 loop: CASSTWDSYEQYF. For the CDR3, the DNA is TGTGCCAGCAGCACCTGGGATTCCTACGAGCAGTACTTC. Looking up the rest from reference TRBV7-6 and TRBJ2-7 gives the full variable domain: GAGVSQSPRYKVTKRGQDVALRCDPISGHVSLYWYRQALGQGPEFLTYFNYEAQQDKSGLPNDRFSAERPEGSISTLTIQRTEQRDSAMYRCASSTWDSYEQYFGPGTRLTVT.

This clonotype was seen only a few times. This chain links TRBV18 with TRBJ1-1; weak D call: TRBD1 (6 bases). Germline CDR1 KGHSH, CDR2 LQKENI. CDR3 size: 14 residues. Trimming removed 3 bases at V and 0 bases at J, with 8 bases between. Written as DNA, the CDR3 is TGTGCCAGCTCACCTAGGGGGTTGAACACTGAAGCTTTCTTT. This codes for CASSPRGLNTEAFF.

This clonotype has a handful of counts. The genes are TRBV3-1 and TRBJ2-3; TRBD2 matches at 12 bases. This CDR3 has 15 residues. Germline V gene sequence: CDR1 LGHDT, CDR2 YNNKEL (reference sequence). The V segment lost 1 base and the J segment 6 bases; nucleotides outside the gene matches: 2. The CDR3 sequence: CASSQGTSGVDTQYF. As DNA, the CDR3 is TGTGCCAGCAGCCAAGGGACTAGCGGGGTTGATACGCAGTATTTT.

In its sample, this clonotype was seen a few times. This chain joins TRBV12-5 and TRBJ2-3; D is ambiguous. The V end lost 1 base, the J end lost 6 bases, and 8 bases lay between the germline ends. The CDR3 runs 13 residues. The V gene's germline CDR1 is LGHNT and CDR2 FRNRAP. The CDR3 is CASGLEVFDTQYF. CDR3 coding DNA: TGTGCTAGTGGTTTGGAGGTTTTTGATACGCAGTATTTT.

This chain uses TRBV4-2 with TRBJ2-1; D is ambiguous. The CDR3 is 15 amino acids. Germline loops: CDR1 LGHNA, CDR2 YNFKEQ. V lost 0 bases to trimming and J lost 5 bases, with 11 bases between them. The CDR3, as DNA: TGTGCCAGCAGCCAAGATCCGTTGCAGGACAATGAGCAGTTCTTC. It specifies CASSQDPLQDNEQFF.

This clonotype was counted at least ten times. The chain joins TRBV29-1 to TRBJ1-2; 9 nucleotides match TRBD1. The V and J ends lost 6 bases and 2 bases, in that order; junction bases with no gene match: 4. CDR3 length equals 13 residues. Germline V gene lookup returns CDR1 SQVTM and CDR2 ANQGSEA. The DNA of the CDR3 is TGCAGCGTCGGGACAGGGCCCAACTATGGCTACACCTTC. This encodes CSVGTGPNYGYTF.

This clonotype was picked up a small number of times. The chain employs TRBV20-1 and TRBJ2-7; 7 bases match TRBD1. Germline V lookup: CDR1 DFQATT, CDR2 SNEGSKA (reference sequence). The CDR3 loop spans 13 amino acids. Trimming at V came to 3 bases and at J to 5 bases, leaving 7 bases not matched to a gene. CDR3 residues: CSARRTGTDEQYV. In DNA form, the CDR3 reads TGCAGTGCTAGGAGGACAGGCACCGACGAGCAGTACGTC.

The chain combines TRBV27 with TRBJ2-2; 8 nucleotides agree with TRBD1. The CDR3 extends over 16 amino acids. After removal of 3 bases from V and 4 bases from J, the junction contained 7 bases not matched to a gene. CDR1 is MNHEY and CDR2 is SMNVEV in the germline V gene (reference sequence). The CDR3 reads CASSFQGALITGELFF. CDR3 in DNA: TGTGCCAGCAGTTTCCAGGGGGCGCTTATCACCGGGGAGCTGTTTTTT.

This clonotype appeared many times. The chain carries TRBV29-1 and TRBJ2-1, with unresolved D. The V end lost 3 bases, the J end lost 1 base, and 4 bases lay between the germline ends. Germline CDR1 is SQVTM and CDR2 is ANQGSEA. CDR3 length: 12 residues. This CDR3 is CSVDGSYNEQFF. The DNA of the CDR3 is TGCAGCGTTGATGGGTCCTACAATGAGCAGTTCTTC.

This clonotype turned up a few times. The genes are TRBV5-4 and TRBJ2-1; TRBD1 matches at 8 bases. With 3 bases clipped from V and 10 bases from J, the junction kept 6 bases outside the gene matches. Germline V lookup: CDR1 SGHNT, CDR2 YYREEE (reference sequence). The CDR3 spans 13 residues. The CDR3 region is CASSSTGDREQFF. Here the CDR3 DNA reads TGTGCCAGCAGCTCGACAGGGGACCGGGAGCAGTTCTTC. The whole variable domain, filled in from reference TRBV5-4 and TRBJ2-1, reads ETGVTQSPTHLIKTRGQQVTLRCSSQSGHNTVSWYQQALGQGPQFIFQYYREEENGRGNFPPRFSGLQFPNYSSELNVNALELDDSALYLCASSSTGDREQFFGPGTRLTVL.

This clonotype was seen only a few times. The chain combines TRBV5-1 with TRBJ2-4; D gene ambiguous. Trimming removed 0 bases from V and 0 bases from J, with 10 bases in between. The germline V gene has CDR1 SGHRS and CDR2 YFSETQ. The CDR3 length is 16 residues. DNA for the CDR3: TGCGCCAGCAGCTTGGGAGATCACCTAGCCAAAAACATTCAGTACTTC. Translation gives CASSLGDHLAKNIQYF.

The chain links TRBV10-2 to TRBJ2-7; tentative D call: TRBD1 (6 bases). Germline V gene data show CDR1 as WSHSY and CDR2 as SAAADI. Trimming removed 2 bases from V and 4 bases from J, with 9 bases in between. The CDR3 contains 13 residues. CDR3 DNA sequence: TGCGCCAGCAGTGAGCAGGGGCCTTACGAGCAGTACTTC. Protein: CASSEQGPYEQYF.